These 10 T cell receptor beta chains were sequenced from one sample in a study of blood T cell repertoires in COVID-19. The assay was immunoSEQ multiplex PCR, and TCRdb's table has in-frame clones only and misses some. The table shows over 85,000 clones, with more than 75% occurring only once. The sample was peripheral blood. These TCRs come from a man aged 50-59 years with active or convalescent COVID-19.

The genes are TRBV25-1 and TRBJ1-1, with TRBD1 as a possible D gene (6 bases). From germline, CDR1 is MGHDK and CDR2 SYGVNS. Deletions cut 2 bases from V and 1 base from J, with 11 bases between. The CDR3 runs 15 residues. CDR3 residues: CASSERGQPNTEAFF. CDR3 nucleotide sequence: TGTGCCAGCAGTGAACGTGGACAGCCGAACACTGAAGCTTTCTTT.

The V gene is TRBV19, the J gene TRBJ2-3; 8 positions agree with TRBD2. The CDR3 has 13 residues. CDR1 and CDR2 (germline): LNHDA, SQIVND (reference sequence). The V segment lost 10 bases and the J segment 1 base; nucleotides outside the gene matches: 4. DNA for the CDR3: TGTGCCACCTCGGGGGGGGGCACAGATACGCAGTATTTT. This encodes CATSGGGTDTQYF.

This chain connects TRBV7-2 to TRBJ2-7, with 9 bases fitting TRBD1. CDR1 is SGHTA, CDR2 FQGNSA, per germline. This CDR3 spans 16 amino acids. The ends lost 6 bases at V and 4 bases at J; junction bases unmatched: 13. The CDR3 nucleotides are TGTGCCAGCAGTTATTATGCGGGACAGGGAACATACGAGCAGTACTTC. Its translation: CASSYYAGQGTYEQYF.

In this sample, this clone turned up once. This chain joins TRBV15 and TRBJ2-2; 9 bases match TRBD2. Looked up from germline, CDR1 is LNHNV and CDR2 is YYDKDF (reference sequence). The CDR3 is made up of 19 amino acids. V was pared by 4 bases and J by 8 bases, with 20 bases of the junction left unmatched. The CDR3 spells CATSILRGLAGRVQGELFF. The DNA of the CDR3 is TGTGCCACCAGCATCCTACGGGGGCTAGCGGGGCGTGTGCAGGGGGAGCTGTTTTTT.

This clone has a single count. CDR3: CASSPRGLALLAGELFF. The CDR3, as DNA: TGTGCCAGCAGCCCACGGGGACTAGCGCTGTTAGCCGGGGAGCTGTTTTTT. V usage is TRBV7-2 and J usage is TRBJ2-2, with 10 bases that match TRBD2. The CDR3 is made up of 17 amino acids. V shed 5 bases and J 6 bases; nucleotides not matched to a gene: 12. Germline V gene data show CDR1 as SGHTA and CDR2 as FQGNSA.

This sequence joins TRBV29-1 and TRBJ2-3; 7 bases are shared with TRBD2. Germline V lookup: CDR1 SQVTM, CDR2 ANQGSEA. This CDR3 spans 12 amino acids. V dropped 6 bases and J dropped 7; count of bases not matched to a gene: 7. CDR3 DNA sequence: TGCAGCGTGGACCGGGAGGCGAATACGCAGTATTTT. Translating gives CSVDREANTQYF.

The rearrangement uses TRBV6-5 and TRBJ1-2; D not resolved. Trimming shortened V by 4 bases and J by 2 bases, and 11 bases separated the two germline ends. The CDR3 extends over 14 amino acids. Per the germline V gene, CDR1 is MNHEY and CDR2 is SVGAGI. CDR3 loop: CASSSPGENYGYTF. DNA for the CDR3: TGTGCCAGCAGTTCCCCCGGGGAGAACTATGGCTACACCTTC.

CDR3 sequence (DNA): TGTGCCAGCAGCTCCGGACTAGCGGTTAGCACAGATACGCAGTATTTT. Amino acids: CASSSGLAVSTDTQYF. The chain combines TRBV7-2 with TRBJ2-3; TRBD2 agrees at 10 bases. CDR3 length equals 16 residues. Germline CDR1 and CDR2: SGHTA and FQGNSA. After removal of 4 bases from V and 0 bases from J, the junction contained 4 bases not matched to a gene.

The chain uses TRBV19 and TRBJ1-1, with 7 bases identical to TRBD1. CDR1 and CDR2 (germline): LNHDA, SQIVND (reference sequence). The CDR3 spans 13 residues. The trim removed 10 bases at V and 2 bases at J, leaving 7 bases unmatched. CDR3 DNA: TGTGCCACCGGGACAGCCTATAACACTGAAGCTTTCTTT. Residues: CATGTAYNTEAFF.

Only a few counts were recorded for this clone. DNA for the CDR3: TGTGCCAGCAGTTACGACAGGGGGGACACTGAAGCTTTCTTT. Encoded protein: CASSYDRGDTEAFF. The chain combines TRBV27 with TRBJ1-1, with 9 bases lining up with TRBD1. With 4 bases clipped from V and 3 bases from J, the junction kept 3 bases outside the gene matches. This CDR3 region has 14 residues. Germline CDR1 MNHEY, CDR2 SMNVEV (reference sequence).